Described below is a single T cell receptor (beta chain) sequence and its context. The antigen remains undetermined. Method: immunoSEQ multiplex PCR; TCRdb's copy keeps in-frame clones and lacks some. This table holds over 50,000 clones, 81% found once. This specimen belongs to a study of T cell responses to AZD1222 COVID-19 vaccine. Study-wide results and caveats: The donor cohort was predominantly white British with a female majority, and clonal diversity may have been underestimated. Repertoire collection took place solely once the T cell response had peaked. Researchers report vaccine-associated CD4 TCRs spanning spike, with dominance at 160-218 and 743-854.

Combined were second doses at about 4 or about 12 weeks. The specimen comprised peripheral blood, sampled 28 days after the second AZD1222 dose. The sequence derives from an adult who received the AZD1222 COVID-19 vaccine.

In DNA form, the CDR3 reads TGTGCCAGCAGTTCCGACATGGGGTTAAGACGTCAAGCTTTCTTT. It codes for CASSSDMGLRRQAFF. V gene TRBV28 combines with J gene TRBJ1-1; D unresolved. There are 15 residues in the CDR3. Trimming shortened V by 4 bases and J by 9 bases, and 21 bases separated the two germline ends. CDR1 is MDHEN, CDR2 SYDVKM, per germline.